This T cell receptor beta chain was obtained from a study of T-cell memory formation after mild COVID-19. TCRdb called the 5' RACE reads again in MiXCR, with one record for every CDR3 protein. This repertoire shows under 400,000 distinct CDR3 sequences, around a fifth found once; its top ten account for about 12%. This clonotype has a handful of counts. The antigen remains undetermined. In germline, CDR1 is ENHRY, CDR2 SYGVKD. V gave up 3 bases and J gave up 1 base, with 1 base separating them. CDR3 size: 13 residues. Study conclusions and caveats: The second-wave clones peaking on day 37 were not confirmed as SARS-CoV-2-specific.

This chain joins TRBV10-3 and TRBJ2-6; no clear D gene. This TCR derives from an adult woman who had mild COVID-19 (a few samples of this study predate the infection). Cell type and time point are not known. The sample comprised PBMCs or a T cell subset sorted from them (not recorded which). The CDR3 DNA reads as TGTGCCATCAGTGATTCTGGGGCCAACGTCCTGACTTTC. Its translation is CAISDSGANVLTF.